A single sample is the source of the 11 T cell receptor beta chains below, sequenced in a study of post-analysis software for immune sequencing data. cDNA libraries for TCR beta contained unique molecular identifiers. TCRdb redid the calling of the PCR reads with MiXCR, one entry per CDR3 protein. The data hold approximately 460,000 distinct CDR3 sequences, with under 55% observed a single time. Study-wide points: Five TRBV segments were significantly more frequent in patients than in controls. TRBV5-6, TRBV5-1 and TRBV20-1 were among these segments.

These receptors' antigens are unknown. The sequencing sample was made of blood. The receptors originated from a girl aged 5-17 years with multiple sclerosis.

The chain carries TRBV12-3 or TRBV12-4 and TRBJ1-6; D possibly corresponds to TRBD1 (5 bases). Trimming removed 2 bases from V and 7 bases from J, with 12 bases in between. There are 15 residues in the CDR3. CDR3 nucleotide sequence: TGTGCCAGCAGTTTATTCGTGACAGAGAATTCACCCCTCCACTTT. Amino acid sequence: CASSLFVTENSPLHF.

A single count supports this clonotype. CDR3 residues: CASSLMTGANTEAFF. The CDR3 nucleotides are TGTGCCAGCAGTTTGATGACAGGAGCGAACACTGAAGCTTTCTTT. The V call is TRBV27, the J call TRBJ1-1; possible D gene TRBD1, 6 bases. CDR1 is MNHEY, CDR2 SMNVEV, per germline (reference sequence). The germline V and J ends were trimmed by 3 bases and 1 base, with 12 bases remaining between them. The CDR3 sequence is 15 residues long.

Only a few counts were recorded for this clonotype. The rearrangement uses TRBV5-6 and TRBJ2-7; D perhaps matches TRBD2 (5 bases). The V gene lost 0 bases and the J gene lost 4 bases, with 11 bases spanning the gap. CDR3 size: 14 residues. CDR1 is SGHDT, CDR2 YYEEEE, per germline. The CDR3 region is CASSLEMEEYEQYF. CDR3 coding DNA: TGTGCCAGCAGCTTGGAAATGGAGGAATACGAGCAGTACTTC. Variable domain in full (rest from reference TRBV5-6 and TRBJ2-7): DAGVTQSPTHLIKTRGQQVTLRCSPKSGHDTVSWYQQALGQGPQFIFQYYEEEERQRGNFPDRFSGHQFPNYSSELNVNALLLGDSALYLCASSLEMEEYEQYFGPGTRLTVT.

This clonotype has a handful of counts. The chain combines TRBV29-1 with TRBJ2-2; weak D call: TRBD2 (6 bases). Trimming shortened V by 4 bases and J by 6 bases, and 12 bases separated the two germline ends. Per germline, CDR1 SQVTM and CDR2 ANQGSEA. The CDR3 covers 13 residues. CDR3 DNA sequence: TGCAGCGTTGGCGGGGATGCGTCCGGGGAGCTGTTTTTT. Its translation: CSVGGDASGELFF.

This chain connects TRBV12-3 or TRBV12-4 to TRBJ2-7; D may be TRBD1 (6 bases). This CDR3 contains 14 residues. The ends were cut back, 1 base at V and 2 bases at J, with 9 bases in the middle. CDR3 region: CASSLDRAPYEQYF. CDR3 coding DNA: TGTGCCAGCAGTTTAGACAGGGCCCCCTACGAGCAGTACTTC.

This clonotype was picked up a small number of times. The chain uses TRBV12-3 or TRBV12-4 and TRBJ2-7; no clear D. The CDR3 totals 13 residues. The ends were cut back, 1 base at V and 5 bases at J, with 9 bases in the middle. CDR3 nucleotides: TGTGCCAGCAGTTTAGGTAGGCAGGACGAGCAGTACTTC. Residues: CASSLGRQDEQYF.

The V gene is TRBV5-5, the J gene TRBJ1-1; a possible D gene is TRBD1 (6 bases). Per the germline V gene, CDR1 is SGHKS and CDR2 is YYEKEE (reference sequence). Between the trimmed V and J ends, which lost 0 bases and 0 bases, there was a span of 15 bases. The CDR3 loop spans 17 amino acids. The CDR3 DNA follows: TGTGCCAGCAGCTTGGATACGGGGGCGGAATTGAACACTGAAGCTTTCTTT. Translation gives CASSLDTGAELNTEAFF.

This chain uses TRBV12-3 or TRBV12-4 with TRBJ2-5; TRBD2 aligns across 11 bases. The length of the CDR3 is 17 residues. With V trimmed by 1 base and J by 4 bases, 8 bases remained unmatched. The CDR3 DNA reads as TGTGCCAGCAGTTTAGTTTTTAGCGGGAGGGCCCTAGAGACCCAGTACTTC. Amino acid sequence: CASSLVFSGRALETQYF.

The V and J genes are TRBV4-1 and TRBJ2-1; perhaps TRBD2 as D (5 bases). In germline, CDR1 is MGHRA, CDR2 YSYEKL. Trimming pared 1 base from V and 7 bases from J, leaving 17 bases between. The CDR3 is 16 amino acids. The DNA of the CDR3 is TGCGCCAGCAGCCAAGGGACTCGTTCTCAGTGGAATGAGCAGTTCTTC. Protein: CASSQGTRSQWNEQFF.

The chain links TRBV7-2 to TRBJ2-3, with a tentative D call TRBD2 (6 bases). The CDR3 spans 14 residues. Trimming shortened V by 5 bases and J by 4 bases, and 13 bases separated the two germline ends. Germline CDR1 SGHTA, CDR2 FQGNSA. CDR3 coding DNA: TGTGCCAGCAGCCGGGACTTAAAAGCAGATACGCAGTATTTT. The encoded protein is CASSRDLKADTQYF.

The table lists this clonotype with many counts. The chain combines TRBV6-6 with TRBJ2-7; TRBD2 is a possible D gene (6 bases). The germline V gene has CDR1 MNHNY and CDR2 SVGAGI (reference sequence). V lost 4 bases, J lost 3 bases, and 7 bases lay in between. CDR3 length: 12 amino acids. The CDR3 DNA sequence: TGTGCCAGCAGTTCGGGGGACTACGAGCAGTACTTC. Protein: CASSSGDYEQYF.